The 32 T cell receptor beta chains in this list originate from one sample, sequenced in a study of regulatory T cells in long-lasting Graves disease. Time point indicated: newly diagnosed GD, antithyroid drugs for less than 3 months. Preparation of the TCR library used RNA extracted from PBMCs. Both iRepertoire HTBI primers and Arm-PCR of CDR3 regions were used to build the TCR beta libraries. Using its own MiXCR run on the multiplex PCR reads, TCRdb lists one record per CDR3 protein. The sample shows 320,000 or so distinct CDR3 sequences, 15% to 20% of them seen only once. This sample comprised peripheral blood mononuclear cells (PBMCs), obtained at new diagnosis, from a patient treated with antithyroid drugs. These receptor sequences come from a female donor with Graves disease.

This clonotype has ten or more counts. The genes are TRBV12-3 or TRBV12-4 and TRBJ2-3; D ambiguous. The CDR3 length is 12 residues. The V end was cut by 4 bases, the J end by 8 bases, with 10 bases between. The CDR3, as DNA: TGTGCCAGCAGTTCTGGACCGGGTACGCAGTATTTT. It specifies CASSSGPGTQYF.

The table lists this clonotype with many counts. The gene calls are TRBV6-5 and TRBJ1-1, with D perhaps TRBD1 (5 bases). This CDR3 is 13 amino acids long. The germline V gene has CDR1 MNHEY and CDR2 SVGAGI. With 0 bases removed from V and 11 bases from J, the gap between germline ends came to 13 bases. The CDR3 spells CASSYSTGGRAFF. As DNA, the CDR3 is TGTGCCAGCAGTTACTCGACTGGGGGGAGGGCTTTCTTT.

This clonotype was counted between two and nine times. This sequence joins TRBV29-1 and TRBJ1-1; D is undetermined. The CDR3 runs to 12 residues. Trimming removed 3 bases at V and 3 bases at J, with 8 bases between. Germline V gene data show CDR1 as SQVTM and CDR2 as ANQGSEA. The CDR3 nucleotides read TGCAGCGTTGATCAGAGTTACACTGAAGCTTTCTTT. Its protein is CSVDQSYTEAFF.

The rearrangement uses TRBV20-1 and TRBJ2-7; D gene unclear. V was shortened by 0 bases and J by 5 bases, with 26 bases between the two germline ends. The CDR3 is 18 amino acids. Germline V gene data show CDR1 as DFQATT and CDR2 as SNEGSKA (reference sequence). CDR3 nucleotide sequence: TGCAGTGCTAGAGATCCCTTCAGGAAGGAACGGCACTCAAACGAGCAGTACTTC. The encoded protein is CSARDPFRKERHSNEQYF.

This clonotype was detected a few times. The chain combines TRBV12-3 or TRBV12-4 with TRBJ2-5, with TRBD1 as a possible D gene (5 bases). V gave up 6 bases and J gave up 4 bases, with 15 bases separating them. CDR3 length equals 14 residues. The CDR3 region has the DNA TGTGCCAGCAGCCCTAGGCAGGGTCGAGAGACCCAGTACTTC. Its protein is CASSPRQGRETQYF.

At least ten counts were recorded for this clonotype. The V and J genes are TRBV12-3 or TRBV12-4 and TRBJ2-7, with 9 positions matching TRBD1. The junction had 10 bases not matched to a gene; V was cut back by 5 bases and J by 5 bases. This CDR3 has 15 residues. This CDR3 is CASSAAGQGKDEQYF. As DNA, the CDR3 is TGTGCCAGCAGTGCTGCGGGACAGGGTAAGGACGAGCAGTACTTC.

This clonotype showed up just a few times. The CDR3 is CASSPYTGSSYNEQFF. Here the CDR3 DNA reads TGTGCCAGCAGCCCCTACACCGGTAGCTCCTACAATGAGCAGTTCTTC. The chain carries TRBV7-9 and TRBJ2-1; no clear D gene. The CDR3 covers 16 residues. Germline CDR1 and CDR2: SEHNR and FQNEAQ (reference sequence). V was clipped by 5 bases and J by 0 bases, with 14 bases between them.

This clonotype was counted many times. This sequence joins TRBV28 and TRBJ2-7, with D unclear. This CDR3 region has 15 residues. Germline V gene lookup returns CDR1 MDHEN and CDR2 SYDVKM. Trimming stripped 2 bases from V and 6 bases from J, with 17 bases between. The CDR3 region has the DNA TGTGCCAGCAGTTTAGTCCGGGTGGGGTCCGGCGAGCAGTACTTC. This encodes CASSLVRVGSGEQYF.

There are a few counts of this clonotype. The CDR3 coding sequence is TGTGCCAACAAAATGGGGACTAGCGGGAGTCGGGGCTACGAGCAGTACTTC. It is translated as CANKMGTSGSRGYEQYF. The rearrangement uses TRBV2 and TRBJ2-7, with 14 nucleotides matching TRBD2. In germline, CDR1 is SNHLY, CDR2 FYNNEI. The CDR3 loop spans 17 amino acids. V gave up 10 bases and J gave up 3 bases; unmatched junction bases: 14.

This sequence joins TRBV20-1 and TRBJ1-1; 9 bases line up with TRBD1. Per germline, CDR1 DFQATT and CDR2 SNEGSKA (reference sequence). V gave up 4 bases and J gave up 1 base; unmatched junction bases: 4. The CDR3 totals 14 residues. The CDR3, as DNA: TGCAGTGCTATAAAGGGACAGGGGAACACTGAAGCTTTCTTT. As protein: CSAIKGQGNTEAFF.

Comment on this clonotype: A single base separates this from a much larger clone, so it may be a read error. The chain combines TRBV5-1 with TRBJ2-2, with D possibly matching TRBD1 (6 bases). The CDR3 extends over 15 amino acids. Looked up from germline, CDR1 is SGHRS and CDR2 is YFSETQ. CDR3 region: CASSLTGDQTGELSF. In DNA form, the CDR3 reads TGCGCCAGCAGTCTGACAGGAGATCAGACCGGGGAGCTGTCTTTT.

This clonotype was counted ten times or more. The genes are TRBV20-1 and TRBJ2-3, with 9 bases aligning to TRBD2. V shed 5 bases, J shed 6 bases, and the junction held 12 bases outside the gene matches. This CDR3 is built from 15 residues. Per the germline V gene, CDR1 is DFQATT and CDR2 is SNEGSKA (reference sequence). DNA of the CDR3: TGCAGTGCTGAGAAACGGCGGGAGGGGTCGGATACGCAGTATTTT. Translating gives CSAEKRREGSDTQYF.

This clonotype was seen repeatedly, ten times or more. The gene calls are TRBV20-1 and TRBJ2-1, with D perhaps assigned TRBD1 or TRBD2 (5 bases each). The germline gives CDR1 DFQATT, CDR2 SNEGSKA (reference sequence). Trimming left V 2 bases short and J 0 bases short, with 17 bases between. This CDR3 has 17 residues. The CDR3 reads CSARLTLADSSYNEQFF. The CDR3 DNA is TGCAGTGCTAGACTAACGCTAGCTGACAGCTCCTACAATGAGCAGTTCTTC.

This clonotype has more than one count but fewer than ten. A much more abundant neighbour one base away suggests this may be a read error. This chain uses TRBV20-1 with TRBJ2-3; 8 bases fit TRBD2. J lost 8 bases, V lost 6 bases, and 13 bases had no gene match. In germline, CDR1 is DFQATT, CDR2 SNEGSKA (reference sequence). CDR3 length equals 14 residues. In nucleotides, the CDR3 is TGCAGTGCCTACCCGGGAGGGAGTCCAGGTACGCAGTATTTT. Translation gives CSAYPGGSPGTQYF.

In its sample, this clonotype was seen once. Compared with germline, one end of the junction differs, possibly owing to a read error. The chain uses TRBV6-5 and TRBJ2-1; perhaps TRBD2 as D (6 bases). From germline, CDR1 is MNHEY and CDR2 SVGAGI. This CDR3 has 13 residues. The CDR3 loop is CANSWDSYNEQFF. In DNA form, the CDR3 reads TGTGCCAACAGTTGGGACTCTTACAATGAGCAGTTCTTC.

A note on this clonotype: One base separates it from a far larger clone, so it is likely a read error. V usage is TRBV2 and J usage is TRBJ2-5, with a tentative D call TRBD1 (5 bases). Trimming removed 11 bases at V and 5 bases at J, with 21 bases between. Germline-derived CDR1 and CDR2 are SNHLY and FYNNEI. The CDR3 length is 14 residues. This chain's CDR3 is CAGSPPRAVETQYF. The DNA for the CDR3 is TGTGCCGGCTCACCACCCAGGGCTGTGGAGACCCAGTACTTC.

This clonotype was seen repeatedly, ten times or more. The V gene is TRBV10-3, the J gene TRBJ2-1; 8 nucleotides agree with TRBD2. Germline lookup yields CDR1 ENHRY and CDR2 SYGVKD. V gave up 4 bases and J gave up 10 bases; unmatched junction bases: 12. The CDR3 runs to 15 residues. CDR3 residues: CAISGTTGTRSEQFF. DNA of the CDR3: TGTGCCATCAGTGGTACCACCGGGACTAGAAGCGAGCAGTTCTTC.

A word on this clonotype: This may be a read error: a much more frequent sequence differs by one nucleotide. The CDR3 sequence: CASSLEGPPYSGANVLAF. The CDR3 bases are TGCGCCAGCAGCTTGGAGGGTCCCCCTTACTCTGGGGCCAACGTCCTGGCTTTC. The chain carries TRBV5-1 and TRBJ2-6, with D possibly matching TRBD1 (5 bases). CDR3 size: 18 residues. From germline, CDR1 is SGHRS and CDR2 YFSETQ.

This clonotype was detected a few times. This rearrangement joins TRBV19 to TRBJ2-1; 12 nucleotides line up with TRBD2. CDR3 size: 18 residues. Trimming took 0 bases from V and 9 from J; bases not matched to a gene: 12. The V gene's germline CDR1 is LNHDA and CDR2 SQIVND (reference sequence). The CDR3 sequence is CASSIDGRLAGAWGEQFF. In nucleotides, the CDR3 is TGTGCCAGTAGTATAGATGGCAGACTAGCGGGGGCTTGGGGTGAGCAGTTCTTC.

This clonotype came up many times. The chain uses TRBV28 and TRBJ2-5; weak D call: TRBD2 (6 bases). CDR3 length equals 15 residues. The germline V and J ends were trimmed by 2 bases and 2 bases, with 12 bases remaining between them. The germline gives CDR1 MDHEN, CDR2 SYDVKM. CDR3 amino acids: CASSLGGSGQETQYF. Here the CDR3 DNA reads TGTGCCAGCAGTTTAGGGGGTAGCGGACAAGAGACCCAGTACTTC.

V gene TRBV30 combines with J gene TRBJ2-2; D may be TRBD2 (5 bases). Germline V gives CDR1 GTSNPN, CDR2 SVGIG (reference sequence). V was pared by 5 bases and J by 3 bases, with 16 bases between. This CDR3 region has 15 residues. The CDR3 coding sequence is TGTGCCTGGGGTAGACGGGGAAGAGACACCGGGGAGCTGTTTTTT. Residues: CAWGRRGRDTGELFF.

There are many counts of this clonotype. This chain links TRBV28 with TRBJ2-7; D is undetermined. Germline CDR1 MDHEN, CDR2 SYDVKM. The ends were cut back, 5 bases at V and 4 bases at J, with 12 bases in the middle. The CDR3 sequence is 13 residues long. CDR3 in DNA: TGTGCCAGCAGTACGGGTGAGGCTTACGAGCAGTACTTC. Translation gives CASSTGEAYEQYF.

This clonotype was recorded a few times. It may be a read error: a sequence one base away is much more abundant. This chain joins TRBV2 and TRBJ2-7; 7 positions agree with TRBD2. J lost 0 bases, V lost 8 bases, and 7 bases had no gene match. CDR1 SNHLY and CDR2 FYNNEI come from the germline V gene. This CDR3 is built from 14 residues. CDR3 DNA: TGTGCCAGCGGAAGGGGCGGGAGCTCCTACGAGCAGTACTTC. It specifies CASGRGGSSYEQYF.

In its sample, this clonotype was seen many times. The rearrangement uses TRBV6-2 or TRBV6-3 and TRBJ2-1; TRBD2 aligns across 9 bases. Trimming removed 6 bases from V and 7 bases from J; junction bases left unmatched: 4. The germline CDR1 and CDR2 sequences are MNHEY and SVGEGT. The CDR3 is made up of 13 amino acids. CDR3 region: CASRASGANEQFF. The CDR3 DNA reads as TGTGCCAGCAGGGCTAGCGGGGCGAATGAGCAGTTCTTC.

As to this clonotype: This may arise from a read error, as a much more abundant clone is one base away. This sequence joins TRBV5-5 and TRBJ2-2; D not resolved. CDR1 and CDR2 from the germline V gene are SGHKS and YYEKEE (reference sequence). Trimming pared 3 bases from V and 10 bases from J, leaving 13 bases between. This CDR3 has 13 amino acids. CDR3 bases: TGTGCCAGCAGCTACCTGACTTCCGTGGAGCTGTTTTTT. Residues: CASSYLTSVELFF.

This clonotype was seen at least ten times. The gene calls are TRBV19 and TRBJ2-3, with D perhaps matching TRBD1 (6 bases). The length of the CDR3 is 15 residues. Germline-derived CDR1 and CDR2 are LNHDA and SQIVND (reference sequence). The V gene lost 5 bases and the J gene lost 1 base, with 13 bases spanning the gap. The CDR3 sequence: CASSLEQGGTDTQYF. The DNA for the CDR3 is TGTGCCAGTAGTCTCGAACAGGGAGGCACAGATACGCAGTATTTT.

V usage is TRBV7-9 and J usage is TRBJ2-3, with TRBD2 identical over 9 bases. The CDR3 loop spans 14 amino acids. Unmatched junction bases numbered 4, after V lost 5 bases and J lost 4 bases. CDR1 and CDR2 from the germline V gene are SEHNR and FQNEAQ (reference sequence). The CDR3 bases are TGTGCCAGCAGCGCGACTAGCGGCCCAGATACGCAGTATTTT. It is translated as CASSATSGPDTQYF.

This chain links TRBV2 with TRBJ1-1, with D tentatively TRBD1 (5 bases). The CDR3 length is 14 residues. V dropped 6 bases and J dropped 0 bases, with 11 bases sitting between them. CDR1 and CDR2 from the germline V gene are SNHLY and FYNNEI. In DNA, the CDR3 is TGTGCCAGCAGACCCAGGGTTATGAACACTGAAGCTTTCTTT. Translating gives CASRPRVMNTEAFF.

There are many counts of this clonotype. The junction shows a germline mismatch at one end, possibly a read error. The rearrangement uses TRBV7-2 and TRBJ2-7; 9 nucleotides agree with TRBD2. The CDR3 covers 14 residues. Germline V lookup: CDR1 SGHTA, CDR2 FQGNSA. CDR3 in amino acids: CASSPAGGLYEQYF. DNA of the CDR3: TGCGCCAGCAGCCCGGCGGGAGGGCTTTACGAGCAGTACTTC.

The chain combines TRBV19 with TRBJ2-2; TRBD2 might be the D (6 bases). This CDR3 region has 14 residues. V lost 5 bases, J lost 7 bases, and 14 bases lay in between. Looked up from germline, CDR1 is LNHDA and CDR2 is SQIVND (reference sequence). The CDR3, as DNA: TGTGCCAGTAGTGGGGGGACCGTCGGCGGGGAGCTGTTTTTT. Its translation: CASSGGTVGGELFF.

This clonotype was seen at least ten times. This chain joins TRBV20-1 and TRBJ2-3; the D gene is possibly TRBD2 (5 bases). This CDR3 region has 15 residues. The V and J ends lost 5 bases and 2 bases respectively, with 17 bases between them. The germline V gene has CDR1 DFQATT and CDR2 SNEGSKA (reference sequence). The CDR3 DNA is TGCAGTGCTCCCGGGGAGCGGCTACTCACAGATACGCAGTATTTT. This codes for CSAPGERLLTDTQYF.

The CDR3 spells CASSAGTSGGKSEQFF. The CDR3 bases are TGTGCCAGCAGCGCCGGGACTAGCGGGGGGAAGAGTGAGCAGTTCTTC. This chain connects TRBV7-9 to TRBJ2-1; 15 bases align to TRBD2. The junction had 8 bases not matched to a gene; V was cut back by 5 bases and J by 9 bases. The CDR3 covers 16 residues. Germline CDR1 is SEHNR and CDR2 is FQNEAQ (reference sequence). The variable domain in full, with the rest retrieved from reference TRBV7-9 and TRBJ2-1, is DTGVSQNPRHKITKRGQNVTFRCDPISEHNRLYWYRQTLGQGPEFLTYFQNEAQLEKSRLLSDRFSAERPKGSFSTLEIQRTEQGDSAMYLCASSAGTSGGKSEQFFGPGTRLTVL.